The 32 T cell receptor beta chains below all came from one sample that was sequenced in a study of blood T cells in healthy people across ages. Primed by a sample-barcoded 5' primer and a J-beta primer mix, a second PCR proceeded for about 7 to 12 cycles. One entry per CDR3 protein, called by TCRdb with MiXCR from the 5' RACE reads. The table shows roughly 800,000 distinct CDR3 sequences, with 58% occurring only once. Sequenced material: blood. The receptors here all came from a man aged 25 to 45 in good health.

This chain connects TRBV29-1 to TRBJ2-3, with no clear D. V was pared by 7 bases and J by 5 bases, with 10 bases between. CDR1 and CDR2 from the germline V gene are SQVTM and ANQGSEA. CDR3 size: 11 residues. DNA for the CDR3: TGCAGCGGTCTCCTGGGAGATACGCAGTATTTT. Translation gives CSGLLGDTQYF.

This clonotype was seen a few times. The chain joins TRBV20-1 to TRBJ2-5; D not certain. CDR3 length: 13 amino acids. V dropped 6 bases and J dropped 5 bases, with 16 bases sitting between them. From germline, CDR1 is DFQATT and CDR2 SNEGSKA (reference sequence). The CDR3 coding sequence is TGCAGTGCGGGTGATCCAGTAGAGGAGACCCAGTACTTC. Residues: CSAGDPVEETQYF.

This chain links TRBV29-1 with TRBJ2-7; a possible D gene is TRBD2 (6 bases). CDR1 is SQVTM, CDR2 ANQGSEA, per germline. The V end was cut by 4 bases, the J end by 5 bases, with 15 bases between. The CDR3 is 13 residues long. The CDR3 DNA reads as TGCAGCGTTGTCGTCTGGGGGGTAAACGAGCAGTACTTC. Its protein is CSVVVWGVNEQYF.

The CDR3 region is CASSPFGTGYNEQFF. The CDR3 nucleotides read TGTGCCAGCAGCCCGTTCGGGACAGGCTACAATGAGCAGTTCTTC. V gene TRBV28 combines with J gene TRBJ2-1; 8 bases agree with TRBD1. The CDR3 has 15 residues. CDR1 and CDR2 (germline): MDHEN, SYDVKM. The V segment lost 6 bases and the J segment 3 bases; nucleotides outside the gene matches: 7.

The V gene is TRBV25-1, the J gene TRBJ2-5; either TRBD1 or TRBD2 may fit D (6 bases each). The CDR3 totals 15 residues. Germline V lookup: CDR1 MGHDK, CDR2 SYGVNS. Trimming shortened V by 3 bases and J by 1 base, and 12 bases separated the two germline ends. CDR3 region: CASSDTGAPQETQYF. The DNA for the CDR3 is TGTGCCAGCAGTGACACGGGGGCGCCCCAAGAGACCCAGTACTTC. The full variable domain, with the rest looked up from reference TRBV25-1 and TRBJ2-5, is EADIYQTPRYLVIGTGKKITLECSQTMGHDKMYWYQQDPGMELHLIHYSYGVNSTEKGDLSSESTVSRIRTEHFPLTLESARPSHTSQYLCASSDTGAPQETQYFGPGTRLLVL.

In its sample, this clonotype was seen many times. The V and J genes are TRBV7-9 and TRBJ1-2; possible D gene TRBD1, 5 bases. Germline CDR1 is SEHNR and CDR2 is FQNEAQ (reference sequence). Between the trimmed V and J ends, which lost 5 bases and 5 bases, there was a span of 9 bases. The CDR3 sequence is 12 residues long. CDR3 bases: TGTGCCAGCAGCGAAGACAGATATGGCTACACCTTC. Its translation is CASSEDRYGYTF.

This sequence joins TRBV20-1 and TRBJ1-4, with TRBD1 as a possible D gene (5 bases). Germline loops: CDR1 DFQATT, CDR2 SNEGSKA (reference sequence). There are 17 residues in the CDR3. The ends were cut back, 3 bases at V and 4 bases at J, with 21 bases in the middle. CDR3 DNA: TGCAGTGCTAGCCGCCCCGGGGACCGCGACTTTAATGAAAAACTGTTTTTT. Its translation is CSASRPGDRDFNEKLFF.

This sequence joins TRBV12-5 and TRBJ2-5; 9 nucleotides agree with TRBD1. Germline CDR1 LGHNT, CDR2 FRNRAP. With 7 bases clipped from V and 3 bases from J, the junction kept 3 bases outside the gene matches. The CDR3 covers 13 residues. Here the CDR3 DNA reads TGTGCTAGTGCCCGGGACAGGGAAGAGACCCAGTACTTC. This gives the protein CASARDREETQYF.

The rearrangement links TRBV15 to TRBJ2-1; the D is unclear. The length of the CDR3 is 14 residues. V gave up 0 bases and J gave up 8 bases, with 11 bases separating them. Germline V gives CDR1 LNHNV, CDR2 YYDKDF (reference sequence). CDR3 DNA sequence: TGTGCCACCAGCAGAGATCTAACGGCGGATGAGCAGTTCTTC. This encodes CATSRDLTADEQFF.

The chain couples TRBV20-1 to TRBJ2-1, with 11 positions matching TRBD2. V gave up 5 bases and J gave up 8 bases; unmatched junction bases: 8. Per the germline V gene, CDR1 is DFQATT and CDR2 is SNEGSKA (reference sequence). The CDR3 loop spans 14 amino acids. The CDR3 spells CSAGTSGRVYEQFF. The CDR3 DNA reads as TGCAGTGCTGGAACTAGCGGGAGAGTCTATGAGCAGTTCTTC.

This clonotype showed up just a few times. The chain is built from TRBV4-3 and TRBJ2-7; D gene ambiguous. The germline V gene encodes CDR1 LGHNA and CDR2 YSLEER. Trimming shortened V by 0 bases and J by 1 base, and 22 bases separated the two germline ends. The CDR3 has 19 residues. For the CDR3, the DNA is TGCGCCAGCAGCCAAGAACATTTGAGGCGGCCGAAGGGTTCCTACGAGCAGTACTTC. Translation gives CASSQEHLRRPKGSYEQYF.

The chain recombines TRBV7-2 with TRBJ2-7, with 14 bases aligning to TRBD2. The V gene's germline CDR1 is SGHTA and CDR2 FQGNSA. With 1 base clipped from V and 6 bases from J, the junction kept 17 bases outside the gene matches. The length of the CDR3 is 20 residues. CDR3 in DNA: TGTGCCAGCAGCTTAGACGGGACAATCTGGACTAGCGGGAGGTCCCCCGAGCAGTACTTC. Amino acids: CASSLDGTIWTSGRSPEQYF.

The chain carries TRBV4-1 and TRBJ2-3; D gene unclear. CDR1 and CDR2 from the germline V gene are MGHRA and YSYEKL. With 4 bases removed from V and 2 bases from J, the gap between germline ends came to 16 bases. The CDR3 runs to 16 residues. CDR3 sequence (DNA): TGCGCCAGCAGCCTAAACGCCCGGCAGTTCACAGATACGCAGTATTTT. Translation: CASSLNARQFTDTQYF.

The chain uses TRBV6-5 and TRBJ1-2, with unresolved D. CDR3 length equals 14 residues. The V gene's germline CDR1 is MNHEY and CDR2 SVGAGI. The V and J ends lost 6 bases and 4 bases respectively, with 15 bases between them. The DNA for the CDR3 is TGTGCCAGCAGCCGAACGTCGCCGGGCTATGGCTACACCTTC. Its translation: CASSRTSPGYGYTF.

The chain carries TRBV20-1 and TRBJ2-7; 7 positions match TRBD2. The germline gives CDR1 DFQATT, CDR2 SNEGSKA (reference sequence). The CDR3 totals 14 residues. The V and J ends lost 3 bases and 7 bases, in that order; junction bases with no gene match: 12. CDR3 bases: TGCAGTGCTAGTGTACTAGCCTTCGGGGGGGAGCAGTACTTC. The encoded protein is CSASVLAFGGEQYF.

The table lists this clonotype with a few counts. The chain links TRBV7-2 to TRBJ1-2; 8 nucleotides line up with TRBD1. Germline V gives CDR1 SGHTA, CDR2 FQGNSA. J lost 4 bases, V lost 7 bases, and 5 bases had no gene match. This CDR3 has 13 amino acids. The CDR3 protein is CASTTGTGYGYTF. The CDR3 bases are TGTGCCAGCACCACCGGGACAGGCTATGGCTACACCTTC.

The chain uses TRBV11-2 and TRBJ1-2; 8 bases are shared with TRBD1. This CDR3 is built from 14 residues. Germline loops: CDR1 SGHAT, CDR2 FQNNGV. J gave up 6 bases and V 5 bases, and 8 bases lay outside the gene matches. The CDR3 protein is CASSKNRGEDGYTF. As DNA, the CDR3 is TGTGCCAGCAGCAAAAACAGGGGGGAGGATGGCTACACCTTC. Complete variable domain (other parts from reference TRBV11-2 and TRBJ1-2): EAGVAQSPRYKIIEKRQSVAFWCNPISGHATLYWYQQILGQGPKLLIQFQNNGVVDDSQLPKDRFSAERLKGVDSTLKIQPAKLEDSAVYLCASSKNRGEDGYTFGSGTRLTVV.

The CDR3: CASSLGVGSGTGTTRYGYTF. The CDR3 DNA follows: TGTGCCAGCAGCTTAGGCGTGGGTTCCGGGACAGGGACTACCCGCTATGGCTACACCTTC. The gene calls are TRBV7-2 and TRBJ1-2, with TRBD1 identical over 9 bases. The germline CDR1 and CDR2 sequences are SGHTA and FQGNSA. The CDR3 has 20 residues. After removal of 1 base from V and 4 bases from J, the junction contained 19 bases not matched to a gene. The full variable domain, in which reference TRBV7-2 and TRBJ1-2 provide the parts outside the CDR3, is GAGVSQSPSNKVTEKGKDVELRCDPISGHTALYWYRQSLGQGLEFLIYFQGNSAPDKSGLPSDRFSAERTGGSVSTLTIQRTQQEDSAVYLCASSLGVGSGTGTTRYGYTFGSGTRLTVV.

This clonotype was seen once. J is TRBJ2-3 and V is TRBV12-3 or TRBV12-4; TRBD1 might be the D (5 bases). This CDR3 comprises 14 residues. V was clipped by 7 bases and J by 4 bases, with 15 bases between them. This CDR3 is CASTLGQDSDTQYF. The CDR3 DNA follows: TGTGCCAGCACCTTGGGGCAAGATTCAGATACGCAGTATTTT.

On this clonotype: Being one base from a much bigger clone, this may be a read error. This chain joins TRBV11-2 and TRBJ2-3; the match to TRBD2 covers 12 bases. Trimming cost V 4 bases and J 1 base; bases outside gene matches: 3. The length of the CDR3 is 16 residues. Germline values: CDR1 SGHAT, CDR2 FQNNGV. For the CDR3, the DNA is TGTGCCAGCAGCTCCAGACTAGCGGGAGGCACAGATACGCAGTATTTT. This encodes CASSSRLAGGTDTQYF.

The V gene is TRBV28, the J gene TRBJ2-5, with D possibly TRBD1 on 6 matching bases. The J call may be mistaken, given a closer DNA end match to TRBJ2-7. CDR1 is MDHEN and CDR2 is SYDVKM in the germline V gene. The CDR3 totals 16 residues. DNA of the CDR3: TGTGCCAGCAGTTCAACAGGGACCCTTGGACTTTACGAGCAGTACTTC. This gives the protein CASSSTGTLGLYEQYF.

The J gene is TRBJ2-4, the V gene TRBV15; the D gene is possibly TRBD1 (6 bases). The DNA end favors TRBJ2-7, so the J call may be wrong. This CDR3 region has 15 residues. Per the germline V gene, CDR1 is LNHNV and CDR2 is YYDKDF (reference sequence). In DNA, the CDR3 is TGTGCCACCAGCCGACGACAGGAGACAACCTACGAGCAGTACTTC. Its translation is CATSRRQETTYEQYF.

The rearrangement joins TRBV6-2 or TRBV6-3 to TRBJ2-7, with D possibly being TRBD2 (5 bases). The better agreement between TRBJ2-5 and the DNA end casts doubt on the J call. The germline V gene encodes CDR1 MNHEY and CDR2 SVGEGT. The CDR3 loop spans 14 amino acids. CDR3 in amino acids: CASSYSRGLETQYF. The DNA of the CDR3 is TGTGCCAGCAGTTACTCTCGGGGTTTGGAGACCCAGTACTTC.

The gene calls are TRBV5-1 and TRBJ2-2, with D hard to call. V lost 0 bases, J lost 1 base, and 4 bases lay in between. The germline CDR1 and CDR2 sequences are SGHRS and YFSETQ. The CDR3 loop spans 14 amino acids. DNA of the CDR3: TGCGCCAGCAGCTTGGAAGGGAACACCGGGGAGCTGTTTTTT. It encodes CASSLEGNTGELFF.

The sample holds a few counts of this clonotype. The chain carries TRBV12-5 and TRBJ1-2, with D unresolved. Per the germline V gene, CDR1 is LGHNT and CDR2 is FRNRAP. Trimming left V 1 base short and J 7 bases short, with 7 bases between. The CDR3 has 12 residues. The CDR3 coding sequence is TGTGCTAGTGGTTTGGGAGCCGGTGGCTACACCTTC. It translates to CASGLGAGGYTF.

The rearrangement uses TRBV6-1 and TRBJ2-7, with a possible D match to TRBD2 (5 bases). The CDR3 has 14 amino acids. Germline values: CDR1 MNHNS, CDR2 SASEGT. With 6 bases removed from V and 2 bases from J, the gap between germline ends came to 14 bases. DNA of the CDR3: TGTGCCAGCAGGGAGGACGGACCGCCCTACGAGCAGTACTTC. Residues: CASREDGPPYEQYF.

This clonotype was recorded a few times. This CDR3 is CASSPPWGETQYF. The CDR3 nucleotides read TGTGCCAGCAGCCCCCCCTGGGGCGAGACCCAGTACTTC. The rearrangement links TRBV7-2 to TRBJ2-7; the D gene is possibly TRBD1 (5 bases). The J call is doubtful: the DNA matches TRBJ2-5 better. CDR1 and CDR2 (germline): SGHTA, FQGNSA. CDR3 length equals 13 residues.

This rearrangement joins TRBV18 to TRBJ2-1; TRBD2 agrees at 9 bases. Losses at the gene ends were 3 bases for V and 9 bases for J; bases not matched to a gene: 9. The CDR3 has 15 residues. Per the germline V gene, CDR1 is KGHSH and CDR2 is LQKENI. CDR3 residues: CASSPPAGGKSEQFF. CDR3 sequence (DNA): TGTGCCAGCTCACCCCCCGCGGGAGGGAAAAGTGAGCAGTTCTTC.

In this sample, this clonotype turned up a few times. V and J are TRBV20-1 and TRBJ2-1; TRBD2 might be the D (5 bases). Trimming pared 2 bases from V and 8 bases from J, leaving 10 bases between. Germline values: CDR1 DFQATT, CDR2 SNEGSKA (reference sequence). The CDR3 sequence is 12 residues long. CDR3 nucleotide sequence: TGCAGTGCTAGACCTAGCTCGGATGAGCAGTTCTTC. Translation gives CSARPSSDEQFF.

V is TRBV5-1 and J is TRBJ2-5; 7 bases match TRBD1. The junction had 6 bases not matched to a gene; V was cut back by 4 bases and J by 0 bases. Germline CDR1 reads SGHRS; CDR2 reads YFSETQ. This CDR3 is 15 amino acids long. The CDR3 bases are TGCGCCAGCAGCGGGCAGGGACAGTACCAAGAGACCCAGTACTTC. It encodes CASSGQGQYQETQYF.

V is TRBV13 and J is TRBJ2-1, with D possibly matching TRBD1 (6 bases). The CDR3 runs to 16 residues. Trimming left V 1 base short and J 0 bases short, with 10 bases between. Germline V gene data show CDR1 as PRHDT and CDR2 as FYEKMQ (reference sequence). The CDR3 sequence: CASSLADRSSYNEQFF. CDR3 bases: TGTGCCAGCAGCTTAGCGGACAGAAGCTCCTACAATGAGCAGTTCTTC.

A remark on this clonotype: This may be a read error: a much more frequent sequence differs by one nucleotide. V is TRBV28 and J is TRBJ2-5; D might be TRBD1 (5 bases). This CDR3 spans 14 amino acids. Germline values: CDR1 MDHEN, CDR2 SYDVKM. Trimming removed 6 bases at V and 4 bases at J, with 15 bases between. The DNA for the CDR3 is TGTGCCAGCAGGGACCAGGGTAAAGGAGAGACCCAGTACTTC. Protein: CASRDQGKGETQYF.